The 19 T cell receptor beta chains listed next were all sequenced from one sample in a study of T cells after yellow fever vaccination. TCRdb reprocessed the 5' RACE reads via MiXCR and lists one record per CDR3 protein. This sample has 310,000 or so distinct CDR3 sequences, with roughly 4% found just once. Sequenced here: PBMCs, sampled on the day of the yellow fever booster vaccination. All receptors derive from a man aged 18 to 29 who received the YFV17D yellow fever vaccine.

This clonotype came up a few times. The rearrangement links TRBV29-1 to TRBJ1-2, with unresolved D. V was pared by 2 bases and J by 2 bases, with 3 bases between. The CDR3 sequence is 11 residues long. Germline V gene data show CDR1 as SQVTM and CDR2 as ANQGSEA. The CDR3 is CSVEQNYGYTF. The CDR3 nucleotides are TGCAGCGTTGAACAAAACTATGGCTACACCTTC.

Many counts were recorded for this clonotype. The chain joins TRBV12-3 or TRBV12-4 to TRBJ2-1; 10 bases are shared with TRBD2. With 5 bases clipped from V and 9 bases from J, the junction kept 7 bases outside the gene matches. CDR3 length: 14 residues. CDR3 bases: TGTGCCAGCAGTGCCCGACTAGCGGGTGGTGAGCAGTTCTTC. Translated, it gives CASSARLAGGEQFF.

The chain carries TRBV6-2 or TRBV6-3 and TRBJ2-7; no firm D call. The CDR3 has 12 amino acids. Between the trimmed V and J ends, which lost 5 bases and 6 bases, there was a span of 11 bases. Per the germline V gene, CDR1 is MNHEY and CDR2 is SVGEGT. DNA of the CDR3: TGTGCCAGCAGTCCGCGGCGCGGCGAGCAGTACTTC. Translated: CASSPRRGEQYF.

This clonotype was detected many times. CDR3 residues: CATSRDPLSSGVKFF. The CDR3 coding sequence is TGTGCCACCAGCAGAGATCCCCTCTCTAGCGGGGTAAAGTTTTTT. The rearrangement joins TRBV15 to TRBJ2-2, with 9 bases aligning to TRBD2. The J segment lost 16 bases and the V segment lost 0 bases, leaving 12 bases of the junction unmatched. The CDR3 runs 15 residues. Per germline, CDR1 LNHNV and CDR2 YYDKDF (reference sequence).

This clonotype has a count of ten or more. The chain employs TRBV12-3 or TRBV12-4 and TRBJ2-5; no firm D call. The CDR3 length is 13 residues. V lost 5 bases and J 4 bases, leaving 11 bases between the germline ends. CDR3 nucleotides: TGTGCCAGCAGTCAAGGACCCTCAGAGACCCAGTACTTC. Translating gives CASSQGPSETQYF.

This clonotype has only a few counts. This chain connects TRBV20-1 to TRBJ1-2, with D possibly being TRBD1 (5 bases). The ends were cut back, 0 bases at V and 7 bases at J, with 24 bases in the middle. This CDR3 has 17 amino acids. CDR1 and CDR2 from the germline V gene are DFQATT and SNEGSKA (reference sequence). The DNA for the CDR3 is TGCAGTGCTAGAGACCCTACGCGCAGGGATGTTTGGCGTGGCTACACCTTC. It encodes CSARDPTRRDVWRGYTF.

This clonotype was seen many times. The chain recombines TRBV28 with TRBJ2-3; D is perhaps TRBD1 or TRBD2 (5 bases each). The CDR3 totals 14 residues. Germline V lookup: CDR1 MDHEN, CDR2 SYDVKM. The germline V and J ends were trimmed by 2 bases and 4 bases, with 10 bases remaining between them. The CDR3 DNA follows: TGTGCCAGCAGTTTAGGACGAGGGGCAGATACGCAGTATTTT. Encoded protein: CASSLGRGADTQYF.

This clonotype was found many times. The chain uses TRBV27 and TRBJ2-7, with a tentative D call TRBD1 (5 bases). This CDR3 comprises 15 residues. Germline assignment: CDR1 MNHEY and CDR2 SMNVEV (reference sequence). Trimming stripped 6 bases from V and 2 bases from J, with 17 bases between. The CDR3 DNA reads TGTGCCAGCAGCCCCAGGGCAGGCAGTCCCTACGAGCAGTACGTC. Residues: CASSPRAGSPYEQYV.

This clonotype was picked up many times. V usage is TRBV5-1 and J usage is TRBJ2-3, with D unclear. The CDR3 runs to 13 residues. V lost 3 bases and J lost 4, with 9 bases in between. CDR1 and CDR2 from the germline V gene are SGHRS and YFSETQ. CDR3 loop: CASSSITSDTQYF. CDR3 bases: TGCGCCAGCAGCTCAATAACCTCAGATACGCAGTATTTT. The full variable domain, with the rest looked up from reference TRBV5-1 and TRBJ2-3, is KAGVTQTPRYLIKTRGQQVTLSCSPISGHRSVSWYQQTPGQGLQFLFEYFSETQRNKGNFPGRFSGRQFSNSRSEMNVSTLELGDSALYLCASSSITSDTQYFGPGTRLTVL.

The rearrangement links TRBV24-1 to TRBJ2-5, with D maybe TRBD1 (5 bases). The CDR3 is made up of 14 amino acids. Germline V gene sequence: CDR1 KGHDR, CDR2 SFDVKD. The ends were cut back, 4 bases at V and 4 bases at J, with 12 bases in the middle. As DNA, the CDR3 is TGTGCCACCAGTGACATCCAGGGTGGAGAGACCCAGTACTTC. Its protein product is CATSDIQGGETQYF.

This clonotype was observed a few times. The chain combines TRBV7-9 with TRBJ1-2; D possibly corresponds to TRBD1 (6 bases). Looked up from germline, CDR1 is SEHNR and CDR2 is FQNEAQ (reference sequence). Trimming stripped 1 base from V and 4 bases from J, with 13 bases between. The CDR3 runs to 15 residues. CDR3 residues: CASSLDTGTPYGYTF. CDR3 in DNA: TGTGCCAGCAGCTTAGACACCGGGACACCCTATGGCTACACCTTC.

The V and J genes are TRBV4-3 and TRBJ1-2; TRBD1 matches 7 bases. The germline V gene encodes CDR1 LGHNA and CDR2 YSLEER. The CDR3 length is 17 residues. J gave up 4 bases and V 0 bases, and 11 bases lay outside the gene matches. The CDR3 reads CASSQDRGARTGYGYTF. As DNA, the CDR3 is TGCGCCAGCAGCCAAGACAGGGGGGCCCGGACGGGCTATGGCTACACCTTC.

This chain connects TRBV7-9 to TRBJ1-2; 8 bases line up with TRBD1. CDR3 size: 12 residues. V lost 5 bases, J lost 11 bases, and 7 bases stayed unmatched. Germline lookup yields CDR1 SEHNR and CDR2 FQNEAQ (reference sequence). The CDR3 bases are TGTGCCAGCAGCCATTGGACAGGGACGTACACCTTC. Residues: CASSHWTGTYTF.

The V and J genes are TRBV29-1 and TRBJ2-1, with D unclear. Germline assignment: CDR1 SQVTM and CDR2 ANQGSEA. The CDR3 spans 9 residues. Trimming shortened V by 4 bases and J by 6 bases, and 1 base separated the two germline ends. CDR3 loop: CSVANEQFF. The CDR3 bases are TGCAGCGTTGCCAATGAGCAGTTCTTC.

This clonotype was detected only a few times. This chain connects TRBV7-2 to TRBJ2-5; D may be TRBD2 (7 bases). V was shortened by 4 bases and J by 5 bases, with 17 bases between the two germline ends. Germline CDR1 reads SGHTA; CDR2 reads FQGNSA. The CDR3 is 15 residues long. In nucleotides, the CDR3 is TGTGCCAGCAGCTCATTACGGGGGGCCGGGGAGACCCAGTACTTC. This translates into CASSSLRGAGETQYF.

The sample holds many counts of this clonotype. V is TRBV2 and J is TRBJ1-1; 8 bases map to TRBD1. Germline trimming cut 6 bases from V and 5 bases from J; bases unmatched to any gene: 8. Germline V gene data show CDR1 as SNHLY and CDR2 as FYNNEI. The CDR3 is 14 amino acids. The CDR3 reads CASSAYGQGTEAFF. CDR3 in DNA: TGTGCCAGCAGCGCTTACGGACAGGGTACTGAAGCTTTCTTT.

The sample holds many counts of this clonotype. The genes are TRBV7-2 and TRBJ2-5; a possible D gene is TRBD2 (5 bases). The CDR3 length is 14 residues. Trimming removed 1 base at V and 1 base at J, with 7 bases between. Germline-derived CDR1 and CDR2 are SGHTA and FQGNSA. The CDR3 here is CASSLERGQETQYF. The CDR3 region has the DNA TGTGCCAGCAGCTTAGAACGGGGCCAAGAGACCCAGTACTTC.

This clonotype has at least ten counts. The chain joins TRBV12-3 or TRBV12-4 to TRBJ2-7; 9 bases match TRBD1. V was clipped by 5 bases and J by 4 bases; unmatched bases: 3. This CDR3 contains 13 residues. The CDR3: CASSNRGLYEQYF. DNA of the CDR3: TGTGCCAGCAGTAACAGGGGGCTATACGAGCAGTACTTC.

This clonotype was recorded many times. V gene TRBV20-1 combines with J gene TRBJ2-7, with 8 bases fitting TRBD1. Per the germline V gene, CDR1 is DFQATT and CDR2 is SNEGSKA (reference sequence). This CDR3 spans 13 amino acids. V dropped 2 bases and J dropped 4; count of bases not matched to a gene: 4. The CDR3 protein is CSARPGQGYEQYF. CDR3 coding DNA: TGCAGTGCTAGACCCGGACAGGGATACGAGCAGTACTTC.